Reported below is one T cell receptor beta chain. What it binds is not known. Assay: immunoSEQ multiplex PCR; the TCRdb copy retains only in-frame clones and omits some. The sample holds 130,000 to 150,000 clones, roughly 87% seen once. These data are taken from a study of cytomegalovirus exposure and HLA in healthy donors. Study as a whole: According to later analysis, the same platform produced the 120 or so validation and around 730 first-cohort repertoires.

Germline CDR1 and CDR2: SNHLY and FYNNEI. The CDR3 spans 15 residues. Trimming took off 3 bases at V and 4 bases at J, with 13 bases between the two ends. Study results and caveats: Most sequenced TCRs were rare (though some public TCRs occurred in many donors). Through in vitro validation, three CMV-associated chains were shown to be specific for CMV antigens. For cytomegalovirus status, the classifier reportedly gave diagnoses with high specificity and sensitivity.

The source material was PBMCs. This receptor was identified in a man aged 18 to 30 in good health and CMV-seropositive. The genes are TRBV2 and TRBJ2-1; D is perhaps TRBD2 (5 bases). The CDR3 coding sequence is TGTGCCAGCAGTGATCGTGGCGGGCAATACAATGAGCAGTTCTTC. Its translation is CASSDRGGQYNEQFF.